This TCR beta chain was recovered during a study of blood T cell repertoires in COVID-19. CDR3 size: 15 residues. Germline trimming cut 0 bases from V and 4 bases from J; bases unmatched to any gene: 0. Germline V gene lookup returns CDR1 SEHNR and CDR2 FQNEAQ (reference sequence). Authors' data handling: Nucleated cell number was recorded as an estimate derived from reference gene primer amplification. This table comes from immunoSEQ multiplex PCR, and its TCRdb copy is limited to in-frame clones, with some not included. The DNA gave D and trimming, while V, J and clone size come from that table. Of more than 300,000 clones listed, roughly 86% were seen once; the top ten hold roughly 2%.

J is TRBJ1-4 and V is TRBV7-9, with TRBD1 matching over 9 bases. Sample: PBMCs or T cells enriched from blood (not recorded which). The TCR sequence derives from a middle-aged man in a cohort exposed to, infected with or recovered from COVID-19 (not recorded which). CDR3 region: CASSLATGGNEKLFF. The CDR3 bases are TGTGCCAGCAGCTTAGCGACAGGGGGTAATGAAAAACTGTTTTTT. Complete variable domain (other parts from reference TRBV7-9 and TRBJ1-4): DTGVSQNPRHKITKRGQNVTFRCDPISEHNRLYWYRQTLGQGPEFLTYFQNEAQLEKSRLLSDRFSAERPKGSFSTLEIQRTEQGDSAMYLCASSLATGGNEKLFFGSGTQLSVL.